This TCR beta chain was identified during a study of blood T cell repertoires in COVID-19. Study at large: Sources were T cells, B-cell-depleted T cells, or PBMCs; the material itself was cDNA or gDNA.

This CDR3 is 13 amino acids long. Trimming cost V 1 base and J 6 bases, with 8 bases left between them. CDR1 and CDR2 from the germline V gene are LGHNA and YNFKEQ. In Seattle, patients joined the study during active infection and were tracked longitudinally. Method: immunoSEQ multiplex PCR; TCRdb's copy keeps in-frame clones and lacks some. The sample comprises about 390,000 clones, about 89% of which are singletons, and under 3% rests with the top ten. Sequenced material: peripheral blood. This receptor was identified in a woman aged 60 to 75 with COVID-19, enrolled during active disease. The chain links TRBV4-2 to TRBJ2-3; the D is unclear. The CDR3 DNA follows: TGTGCCAGCAGCCAAGTTAACGGGGATACGCAGTATTTT. This encodes CASSQVNGDTQYF.